This T cell receptor (beta chain) was captured by sequencing in a study of Ad26.COV2.S vaccination and SARS-CoV-2 variants (dated by TCRdb to the early 2020s). Broadly, across the study: Vaccine-arm donors came from COV1001, a multicentre, randomized, double-blind, placebo-controlled phase I-IIa trial of Ad26.COV2.S in healthy adults. Ad26.COV2.S was administered intramuscularly at 5 x 10^10 or 1 x 10^11 viral particles, either as a single shot or as two shots given 56 days apart. The specificity and breadth of SARS-CoV-2-reactive T cell receptors after Ad26.COV2.S vaccination were assessed by TCRbeta repertoire sequencing. A total of 32 samples were included in the TCR-sequenced set, comprising around 20 Ad26.COV2.S vaccine recipients, 5 placebo recipients and 8 SARS-CoV-2 convalescent individuals. Participants in the trial were split at random into five groups of five each, receiving low-dose or high-dose Ad26.COV2.S once or twice, or else placebo on both occasions. Investigators did not know the trial group allocation while performing experiments and assessing outcomes. Here is what the overall study found, with its caveats: The study was not powered for comparison of responses between vaccine doses or regimens. It was noted by the authors that total T cell responses may have been underestimated by the TCR breadth and depth analyses. Compared with placebo recipients, Ad26.COV2.S recipients showed higher spike-specific TCR breadth (P = 0.0014). Comparable non-spike TCR breadth was observed between vaccine and placebo recipients, consistent with only spike being contained in the vaccine. After vaccination, substantial breadth of spike-specific CD8+ and CD4+ T cell responses was reported.

The immunoSEQ Assay was the method used to sequence TCRbeta CDR3 regions. After extraction, genomic DNA underwent amplification by bias-controlled multiplex PCR, followed by high-throughput sequencing. Concerning the study's data processing: To quantify the absolute abundance of every unique TCRbeta CDR3 region, sequences were collapsed and filtered. T cell fraction was estimated by normalizing TCRbeta template counts to usable DNA, with usable DNA measured through amplification of reference genes found in all nucleated cells. Repertoire TCRs were annotated as SARS-CoV-2-specific by exact matching of V gene, CDR3 amino acid sequence and J gene to a known reactive TCR set. The reference SARS-CoV-2 TCR set was derived from MIRA and filtered for enrichment in COVID-19-positive ImmuneCODE repertoires, a step that removed public or cross-reactive TCRs. Using the MIRA antigens, annotated TCRs were further analysed by specific ORF or by position within an ORF. Depth was the summed frequency of annotated unique rearrangements, while breadth was defined as annotated unique rearrangements over total unique productive rearrangements. TCR breadth was compared between groups using two-sided Wilcoxon rank-sum tests. Held by TCRdb, this immuneACCESS table contains in-frame sequences only and omits some clones. Under half of the omission traces to an unresolved V gene where checked; the cause of the rest is unknown. V and J calls and clone size are those listed in that table; D and trimming were worked out from the DNA. This sample holds under 500,000 clones; roughly 90% were observed only once. The ten largest clones represent about 1.7% of the sample.

Taken with the paper, the label for treatment or condition translates to: around 19 received Ad26.COV2.S at low or high dose, single or two shots; about 5 received placebo; per-sample allocation not given. Repertoires of vaccine and placebo recipients were sequenced from samples taken on day 63 after the first injection. Between 29 July and 7 August 2020, Cohort 1b enrolled some 25 adults aged 18-55 years at one site in Boston, USA. Ad26.COV2.S was a replication-incompetent adenovirus type 26 vector expressing a prefusion-stabilized SARS-CoV-2 spike protein from the original Wuhan strain. Remarks on this clone: Its antigen has not been determined. The input lacks base qualities; no much larger clone sits a single base away.

The CDR3, from cysteine to phenylalanine, totals 21 residues. CDR3 DNA is the only sequence kept; it has 63 bases, read in frame from the first base. The germline V gene (reference sequence) specifies LGHDT as CDR1 and YNNKEL as CDR2. Compared with germline, V lacks 3 bases and J lacks 1 base; bases without a gene match: 13. This specimen was peripheral blood, taken in a trial of Ad26.COV2.S vaccine versus placebo. Recombination connected TRBV3-1 (or the pseudogene TRBV3-2) to TRBJ2-1; 15 nucleotides in the junction match TRBD2. The clonotype originates from a person between 18 and 59 years old who received the Ad26.COV2.S COVID-19 vaccine or a placebo. The CDR3: CASSHPARTSGGAPSYNEQFF. DNA sequence: TGTGCCAGCAGCCATCCCGCCCGGACTAGCGGGGGGGCCCCTTCCTACAATGAGCAGTTCTTC.